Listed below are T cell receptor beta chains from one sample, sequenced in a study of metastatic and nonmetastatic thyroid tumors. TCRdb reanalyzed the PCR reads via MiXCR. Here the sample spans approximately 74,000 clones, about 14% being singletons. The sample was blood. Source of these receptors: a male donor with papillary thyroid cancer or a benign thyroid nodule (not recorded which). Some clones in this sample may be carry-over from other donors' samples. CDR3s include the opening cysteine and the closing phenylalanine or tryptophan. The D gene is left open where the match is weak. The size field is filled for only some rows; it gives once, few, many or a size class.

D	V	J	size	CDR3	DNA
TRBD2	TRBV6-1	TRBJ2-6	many	CASSRTSEHSGANVLTF	TGTGCCAGCAGTAGGACTAGCGAGCACTCTGGGGCCAACGTCCTGACTTTC
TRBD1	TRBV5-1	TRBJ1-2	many	CASRRSGTGDYTF	TGCGCCAGCAGGAGGTCCGGGACAGGGGACTACACCTTC
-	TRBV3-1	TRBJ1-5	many	CASSLGDRYQPQHF	TGTGCCAGCAGCCTAGGAGACAGATATCAGCCCCAGCATTTT
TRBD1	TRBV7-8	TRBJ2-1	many	CASSLLETGTDVSEQFF	TGTGCCAGCAGTCTACTGGAGACCGGGACAGATGTCAGTGAGCAGTTCTTC
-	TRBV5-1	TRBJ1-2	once	CASSLLGNGYGYTF	TGCGCCAGCAGCTTGCTGGGGAATGGCTATGGCTACACCTTC
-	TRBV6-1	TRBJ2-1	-	CASGTSRTAFNDQFF	TGTGCCAGCGGAACCTCCCGGACAGCGTTCAATGATCAGTTCTTC
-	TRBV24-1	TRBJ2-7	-	CASSPPRAGEQYF	TGTGCCAGCTCACCACCGCGGGCGGGCGAGCAGTACTTC
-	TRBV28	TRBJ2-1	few	CAISRRTWGRYEQFF	TGTGCCATCAGTCGACGGACATGGGGGCGCTATGAGCAGTTCTTC
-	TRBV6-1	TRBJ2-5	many	CASSEDPAGSWTQYF	TGTGCCAGCAGTGAAGACCCCGCAGGGAGTTGGACCCAGTACTTC
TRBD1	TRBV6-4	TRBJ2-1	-	CASRNDGVQGADEQFF	TGTGCCAGCAGAAACGACGGGGTACAGGGGGCTGATGAGCAGTTCTTC
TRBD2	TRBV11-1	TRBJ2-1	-	CASSANTRTSGRDTEQFF	TGTGCCAGCAGCGCTAACACCCGGACTAGCGGGAGGGACACTGAGCAGTTCTTC
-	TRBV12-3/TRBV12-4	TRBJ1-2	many	CASSLTGRGAYGYTF	TGTGCCAGCAGCCTTACAGGGCGGGGGGCTTATGGCTACACCTTC
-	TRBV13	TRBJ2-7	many	CASSLSWSSEGAGYQAYEQYF	TGTGCCAGCAGCTTAAGCTGGTCTTCGGAGGGGGCCGGATATCAAGCCTACGAGCAGTACTTC
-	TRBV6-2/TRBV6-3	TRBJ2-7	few	CASSYSPAETYEQYF	TGTGCCAGCAGTTACTCGCCGGCGGAGACCTACGAGCAGTACTTC
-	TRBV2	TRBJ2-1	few	CASSEAIRIGNEQFF	TGTGCCAGCAGTGAGGCCATAAGAATCGGCAATGAGCAGTTCTTC
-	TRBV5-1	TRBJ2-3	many	CASSGGLGTDTQYF	TGCGCCAGCAGCGGGGGGCTCGGCACAGATACGCAGTATTTT
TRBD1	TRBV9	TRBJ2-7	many	CASSVDGGTGGTDEQYF	TGTGCCAGCAGCGTAGATGGGGGGACAGGGGGCACGGACGAGCAGTACTTC
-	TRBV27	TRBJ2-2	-	CASSPWTNTGELFF	TGTGCCAGCAGTCCATGGACCAACACCGGTGAGCTGTTTTTT
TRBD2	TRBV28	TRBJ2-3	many	CASSFRAGGETDTQYF	TGTGCCAGCAGTTTTCGGGCGGGAGGGGAGACAGATACGCAGTATTTT
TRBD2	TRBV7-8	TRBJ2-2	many	CASSRGGGFTGELFF	TGTGCCAGCAGCCGGGGGGGTGGATTCACCGGGGAGCTGTTTTTT
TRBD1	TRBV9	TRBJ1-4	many	CASSVGGGLSEKLFF	TGTGCCAGCAGCGTAGGAGGGGGCCTTAGTGAAAAACTGTTTTTT
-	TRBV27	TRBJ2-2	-	CASSPPAGRGGTGELFF	TGTGCCAGCAGTCCCCCAGCGGGCAGGGGCGGTACCGGGGAGCTGTTTTTT
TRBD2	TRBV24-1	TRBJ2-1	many	CATSDPGLAGDNEQFF	TGTGCCACCAGTGATCCGGGACTAGCGGGGGACAATGAGCAGTTCTTC
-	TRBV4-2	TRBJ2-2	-	CASSQQGQGEGTGELFF	TGTGCCAGCAGCCAACAGGGTCAGGGGGAGGGCACCGGGGAGCTGTTTTTT
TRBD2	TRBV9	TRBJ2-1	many	CASSLASGRNNEQFF	TGTGCCAGCAGCCTCGCTAGCGGTAGAAACAATGAGCAGTTCTTC
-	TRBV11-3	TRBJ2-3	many	CASSWGTDTQYF	TGTGCCAGCAGCTGGGGCACAGATACGCAGTATTTT
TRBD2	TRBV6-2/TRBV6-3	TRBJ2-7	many	CASSYSTSGSLQLPYEQYF	TGTGCCAGCAGTTACTCGACTAGCGGGAGCCTTCAACTACCCTACGAGCAGTACTTC
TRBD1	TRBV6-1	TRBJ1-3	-	CASSLGQGSNTIYF	TGTGCCAGCAGCCTAGGACAGGGGTCAAACACCATATATTTT
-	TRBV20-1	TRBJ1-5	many	CSARTGLDQPQHF	TGCAGTGCGCGTACAGGGTTGGATCAGCCCCAGCATTTT
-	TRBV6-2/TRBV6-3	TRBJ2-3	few	CASSSQLRRGAGTDTQYF	TGTGCCAGCAGTTCCCAATTACGTCGGGGCGCGGGAACAGATACGCAGTATTTT
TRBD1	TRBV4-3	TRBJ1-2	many	CASSRRTGQADGYTF	TGCGCCAGCAGCCGACGGACGGGACAGGCCGATGGCTACACCTTC
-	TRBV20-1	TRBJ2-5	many	CSASKIGETQYF	TGCAGTGCTAGCAAGATCGGCGAGACCCAGTACTTC
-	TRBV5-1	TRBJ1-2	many	CASTLEGYGYTF	TGCGCCAGCACTCTTGAAGGGTATGGCTACACCTTC
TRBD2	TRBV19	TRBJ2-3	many	CASSPRRSGADTQYF	TGTGCCAGTAGTCCCCGGCGGAGCGGGGCAGATACGCAGTATTTT
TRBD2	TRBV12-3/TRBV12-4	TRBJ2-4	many	CASSSLAGGHIQYF	TGTGCCAGCAGTTCACTAGCGGGGGGTCACATTCAGTACTTC
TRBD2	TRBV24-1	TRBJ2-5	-	CATSDWGLAGDGPAETQYF	TGTGCCACCAGTGATTGGGGACTAGCGGGGGACGGTCCGGCGGAGACCCAGTACTTC
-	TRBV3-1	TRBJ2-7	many	CASSPQEGRVYEQYF	TGTGCCAGCAGCCCTCAGGAGGGCAGGGTGTACGAGCAGTACTTC
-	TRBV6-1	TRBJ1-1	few	CASSEWGTEAFF	TGTGCCAGCAGTGAGTGGGGGACTGAAGCTTTCTTT
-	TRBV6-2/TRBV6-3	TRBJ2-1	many	CASTPSIYNEQFF	TGTGCCAGCACCCCATCAATCTACAATGAGCAGTTCTTC
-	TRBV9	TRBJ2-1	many	CASSLTAGHPGDEQFF	TGTGCCAGCAGCTTAACTGCGGGACATCCGGGCGATGAGCAGTTCTTC